Below, 9 T cell receptor beta chains from the same sample are listed, as sequenced in a study of OX40 agonist ivuxolimab in advanced cancers. The repertoire was sequenced with immunoSEQ multiplex PCR; TCRdb's copy has only in-frame clones and lacks some. The data hold tens of thousands of clones, with about nine tenths observed a single time. Material: CD4+ or CD8+ T cells sorted from blood, obtained in a trial of the OX40 agonist ivuxolimab. All receptors come from an adult with an advanced solid tumor such as melanoma, head and neck, liver or kidney cancer.

The rearrangement joins TRBV20-1 to TRBJ2-7; D unclear. Germline lookup yields CDR1 DFQATT and CDR2 SNEGSKA (reference sequence). V was shortened by 4 bases and J by 6 bases, with 10 bases between the two germline ends. This CDR3 has 11 residues. CDR3 nucleotide sequence: TGCAGTGCTACCGAACGAGGCGAGCAGTACTTC. Residues: CSATERGEQYF.

This rearrangement joins TRBV9 to TRBJ2-2; possibly TRBD1 or TRBD2 for D (7 bases each). CDR3 length: 15 residues. V was clipped by 4 bases and J by 8 bases, with 18 bases between them. Germline CDR1 reads SGDLS; CDR2 reads YYNGEE. CDR3 sequence: CASSPRGGGWGELFF. The CDR3 nucleotides read TGTGCCAGCAGCCCACGGGGAGGGGGCTGGGGGGAGCTGTTTTTT. The variable domain in full, completed from reference TRBV9 and TRBJ2-2, reads DSGVTQTPKHLITATGQRVTLRCSPRSGDLSVYWYQQSLDQGLQFLIQYYNGEERAKGNILERFSAQQFPDLHSELNLSSLELGDSALYFCASSPRGGGWGELFFGEGSRLTVL.

This chain joins TRBV10-3 and TRBJ2-1, with TRBD1 matching 10 bases. The CDR3 totals 16 residues. Trimming took 0 bases from V and 9 from J; bases not matched to a gene: 8. CDR1 is ENHRY, CDR2 SYGVKD, per germline. Here the CDR3 DNA reads TGTGCCATCAGTGAGTCCGGGACAGGGGATTCGTGTGAGCAGTTCTTC. It translates to CAISESGTGDSCEQFF.

CDR3 in amino acids: CASSFDGAASGRVYNEQFF. DNA for the CDR3: TGTGCCAGCAGCTTCGACGGTGCGGCTAGCGGGAGGGTCTACAATGAGCAGTTCTTC. V is TRBV5-6 and J is TRBJ2-1; the match to TRBD2 covers 12 bases. J gave up 3 bases and V 2 bases, and 12 bases lay outside the gene matches. The germline V gene encodes CDR1 SGHDT and CDR2 YYEEEE. The CDR3 spans 19 residues.

V gene TRBV5-1 combines with J gene TRBJ1-5; a weak D match, TRBD1 (6 bases). Trimming pared 4 bases from V and 0 bases from J, leaving 14 bases between. This CDR3 is built from 16 residues. Looked up from germline, CDR1 is SGHRS and CDR2 is YFSETQ. This CDR3 is CASSKEQGYSNQPQHF. CDR3 nucleotides: TGCGCCAGCAGCAAAGAACAGGGATATAGCAATCAGCCCCAGCATTTT.

The table lists this clone with a count of one. This rearrangement joins TRBV7-2 to TRBJ1-4; D call uncertain. The CDR3 covers 13 residues. V was clipped by 5 bases and J by 8 bases, with 12 bases between them. Germline V gene lookup returns CDR1 SGHTA and CDR2 FQGNSA. The CDR3 DNA sequence: TGTGCCAGCAGCCGTTTTCAGACCGAAAAACTGTTTTTT. Residues: CASSRFQTEKLFF.

The chain links TRBV11-2 to TRBJ1-6, with 10 bases fitting TRBD1. The germline V gene encodes CDR1 SGHAT and CDR2 FQNNGV. With V trimmed by 4 bases and J by 8 bases, 8 bases remained unmatched. The CDR3 spans 16 residues. CDR3 loop: CASSSYSGTGDSPLHF. The CDR3 bases are TGTGCCAGCAGCTCCTACTCCGGGACAGGGGATTCACCCCTCCACTTT.

This chain links TRBV29-1 with TRBJ1-4; D not resolved. The germline V gene encodes CDR1 SQVTM and CDR2 ANQGSEA. With 7 bases removed from V and 2 bases from J, the gap between germline ends came to 11 bases. This CDR3 region has 13 residues. The CDR3 loop is CSALSPTNEKLFF. CDR3 DNA sequence: TGCAGCGCACTAAGTCCGACTAATGAAAAACTGTTTTTT.

The count of this clone is one. The chain employs TRBV10-3 and TRBJ2-1; 7 nucleotides align to TRBD1. V lost 0 bases and J lost 2; bases outside the gene matches: 7. This CDR3 region has 17 residues. Germline V CDR1 and CDR2: ENHRY, SYGVKD. The CDR3 region is CAISESGNRGTYNEQFF. CDR3 in DNA: TGTGCCATCAGTGAGTCGGGGAACAGGGGAACCTACAATGAGCAGTTCTTC.